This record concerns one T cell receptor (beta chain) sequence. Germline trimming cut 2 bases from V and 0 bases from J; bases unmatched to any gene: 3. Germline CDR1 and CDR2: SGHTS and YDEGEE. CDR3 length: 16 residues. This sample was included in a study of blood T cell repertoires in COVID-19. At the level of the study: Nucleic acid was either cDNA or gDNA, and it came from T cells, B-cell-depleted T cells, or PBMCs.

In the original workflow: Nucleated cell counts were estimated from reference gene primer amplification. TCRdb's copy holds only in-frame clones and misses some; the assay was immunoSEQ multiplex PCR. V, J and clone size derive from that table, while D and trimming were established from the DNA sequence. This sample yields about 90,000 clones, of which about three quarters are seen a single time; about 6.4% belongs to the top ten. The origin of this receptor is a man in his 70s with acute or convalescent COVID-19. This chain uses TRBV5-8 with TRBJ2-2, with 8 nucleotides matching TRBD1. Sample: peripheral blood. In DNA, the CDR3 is TGTGCCAGCAGCTTCCCAGGGGGCTCGAACACCGGGGAGCTGTTTTTT. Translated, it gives CASSFPGGSNTGELFF.